The rows below give T cell receptor beta chains drawn from one sample of a study of blood T cell repertoires in COVID-19. Assay: immunoSEQ multiplex PCR; the TCRdb copy retains only in-frame clones and omits some. The data contain roughly 67,000 clones, about 83% of them seen just once; the ten biggest clones take up 5.5% to 7.5%. The sequenced material came from peripheral blood. The receptors here all came from a woman aged 55 to 70 with acute or convalescent COVID-19. CDR3s include the opening cysteine and the closing phenylalanine or tryptophan. Each record gives: D gene, clone size, V gene, J gene, CDR3 DNA, CDR3 protein. A D gene is named only where the DNA matches it firmly. Only part of the rows carry a size: once, few, many, or a class if the clone is expanded.

TRBD2,-,TRBV7-2,TRBJ2-7,TGTGCCAGCAGCTTAGCGCAGAGCGGGGGGCGTTTATACGAGCAGTACTTC,CASSLAQSGGRLYEQYF
-,-,TRBV5-1,TRBJ1-6,TGCGCCAGCAGCGCTGGACAAAGCTCCTGGGGAAATTCACCCCTCCACTTT,CASSAGQSSWGNSPLHF
-,-,TRBV6-5,TRBJ1-3,TGTGCCAGCAACTCGAACTCTGGAAACACCATATATTTT,CASNSNSGNTIYF
TRBD1,-,TRBV9,TRBJ2-7,TGTGCCAGCAGCCCCCGGACAGGAAGTTACGAGCAGTACTTC,CASSPRTGSYEQYF
-,-,TRBV5-1,TRBJ1-2,TGCGCCAGCAGCTCTGGGGCCGGGAACTATGGCTACACCTTC,CASSSGAGNYGYTF
TRBD1,-,TRBV29-1,TRBJ2-7,TGCAGCGTTACCCTGACAGGGATGTATGGCGAGCAGTACTTC,CSVTLTGMYGEQYF
-,-,TRBV7-8,TRBJ1-2,TGTGCCAGCAGCTTAGCCGACAATAAGTATGGCTACACCTTC,CASSLADNKYGYTF
TRBD2,-,TRBV11-2,TRBJ2-1,TGTGCCAGCAGCCCTCGGACTAGCGGGACGGATGAGCAGTTCTTC,CASSPRTSGTDEQFF
TRBD2,-,TRBV10-3,TRBJ2-7,TGTGCCATCAGCGAAACTCTAGCGGGGGACTCCTACGAGCAGTACTTC,CAISETLAGDSYEQYF
-,-,TRBV6-1,TRBJ1-2,TGTGCCAGCAGTGACAGTTACTATGGCTACACCTTC,CASSDSYYGYTF
TRBD1,-,TRBV5-4,TRBJ1-4,TGTGCCAGCAGCAAATCCCCGGGACAGGGGATTAGGGAAAAACTGTTTTTT,CASSKSPGQGIREKLFF
TRBD1,few,TRBV7-8,TRBJ1-1,TGTGCCAGCAGCTTACGACAGGGGAGGATCGCTGAAGCTTTCTTT,CASSLRQGRIAEAFF
-,-,TRBV2,TRBJ2-6,TGTGCCAGCACCAAGACACGCTCTGGGGCCAACGTCCTGACTTTC,CASTKTRSGANVLTF
TRBD1,-,TRBV11-3,TRBJ2-2,TGTGCCAGCAGCAGGACAGGGAGTAACACCGGGGAGCTGTTTTTT,CASSRTGSNTGELFF
-,-,TRBV7-8,TRBJ2-7,TGTGCCAGCAGCTTCCCCAGTTCCCCCGCCGAGCAGTACTTC,CASSFPSSPAEQYF
TRBD1,-,TRBV18,TRBJ1-4,TGTGCCAGCTCACCCCTTATTGCTACAGGGGGGAATGAAAAACTGTTTTTT,CASSPLIATGGNEKLFF